These 32 T cell receptor beta chains were sequenced from one sample in a study of beta chain features in type 1 diabetes. Study findings and constraints: Researchers report that Type 1 diabetes patients had moderately but significantly shorter TCRB CDR3s across all four CD4+ subsets.

The antigens of these receptors remain unknown. All of the isolated RNA was reverse transcribed, so expressed TCRB transcripts were sequenced. Produced via immunoSEQ multiplex PCR; TCRdb's table is partial and in-frame only. The sample contains about 700,000 clones, around 15% of which appear only once. Sample: naive CD4+ T cells from blood. The origin of the receptors is a man aged 18 to 29 with type 1 diabetes.

This clone was counted between two and nine times. This same CDR3 is encoded by further DNA sequences in the sample. CDR3 bases: TGCGCCAGCAGCTTGGCCGAGTATGGCTACACCTTC. This sequence encodes CASSLAEYGYTF. J is TRBJ1-2 and V is TRBV5-1; D is unclear. The V gene's germline CDR1 is SGHRS and CDR2 YFSETQ. Trimming pared 0 bases from V and 5 bases from J, leaving 5 bases between. This CDR3 region has 12 residues.

This clone was seen a few times. The chain couples TRBV28 to TRBJ1-2, with D possibly matching TRBD1 (6 bases). V shed 4 bases and J shed 13 bases, with 13 bases lying between them. This CDR3 is 11 amino acids long. CDR1 MDHEN and CDR2 SYDVKM come from the germline V gene. The CDR3 DNA reads as TGTGCCAGCAGTTCCCCCACAGGGATCACCTTC. Its translation: CASSSPTGITF.

This clone was seen a few times. This chain joins TRBV28 and TRBJ2-3, with D uncertain. This CDR3 is 13 amino acids long. Germline CDR1 MDHEN, CDR2 SYDVKM. Trimming removed 4 bases at V and 2 bases at J, with 7 bases between. CDR3 coding DNA: TGTGCCAGCAGTTGGGCCAACACAGATACGCAGTATTTT. Amino acid sequence: CASSWANTDTQYF. Complete variable domain (other parts from reference TRBV28 and TRBJ2-3): DVKVTQSSRYLVKRTGEKVFLECVQDMDHENMFWYRQDPGLGLRLIYFSYDVKMKEKGDIPEGYSVSREKKERFSLILESASTNQTSMYLCASSWANTDTQYFGPGTRLTVL.

The genes are TRBV7-8 and TRBJ2-6; D possibly matches TRBD1 or TRBD2 (5 bases each). Trimming took off 5 bases at V and 1 base at J, with 9 bases between the two ends. Germline lookup yields CDR1 SGHVS and CDR2 FQNEAQ. The CDR3 loop spans 15 amino acids. The CDR3 region is CASSTEGSGANVLTF. The DNA of the CDR3 is TGTGCCAGCAGCACCGAGGGGTCTGGGGCCAACGTCCTGACTTTC. Supplemented by reference TRBV7-8 and TRBJ2-6, the full variable domain reads GAGVSQSPRYKVAKRGQDVALRCDPISGHVSLFWYQQALGQGPEFLTYFQNEAQLDKSGLPSDRFFAERPEGSVSTLKIQRTQQEDSAVYLCASSTEGSGANVLTFGAGSRLTVL.

The gene calls are TRBV9 and TRBJ2-6, with D unresolved. Germline lookup yields CDR1 SGDLS and CDR2 YYNGEE. This CDR3 is built from 18 residues. V was cut by 2 bases and J by 0 bases, with 15 bases left in between. CDR3 residues: CASSVNKLPSSGANVLTF. For the CDR3, the DNA is TGTGCCAGCAGCGTTAATAAGCTACCTAGCTCTGGGGCCAACGTCCTGACTTTC.

The chain employs TRBV5-6 and TRBJ1-6; 9 bases agree with TRBD1. Germline V gene sequence: CDR1 SGHDT, CDR2 YYEEEE. The J segment lost 5 bases and the V segment lost 4 bases, leaving 7 bases of the junction unmatched. The length of the CDR3 is 16 residues. CDR3 in DNA: TGTGCCAGCAGCGCGCTCGACAGGGGGGATAATTCACCCCTCCACTTT. The encoded protein is CASSALDRGDNSPLHF.

The chain has TRBV12-5 and TRBJ2-1; no definite D call. Germline V lookup: CDR1 LGHNT, CDR2 FRNRAP. The V gene lost 3 bases and the J gene lost 5 bases, with 8 bases spanning the gap. This CDR3 region has 13 residues. The CDR3 bases are TGTGCTAGTGGTTTCCCCGATGACAATGAGCAGTTCTTC. Translated: CASGFPDDNEQFF.

The chain is built from TRBV29-1 and TRBJ1-5; D call uncertain. Deletions cut 4 bases from V and 3 bases from J, with 7 bases between. The CDR3 extends over 12 amino acids. Germline CDR1 SQVTM, CDR2 ANQGSEA. DNA for the CDR3: TGCAGCGTTGGGTCGCCCAATCAGCCCCAGCATTTT. Its translation: CSVGSPNQPQHF.

Note on this clone: The sample has other DNA sequences that encode this CDR3 too. The chain has TRBV20-1 and TRBJ2-7; D uncertain. V lost 5 bases to trimming and J lost 1 base, with 6 bases between them. Germline V gives CDR1 DFQATT, CDR2 SNEGSKA (reference sequence). There are 11 residues in the CDR3. This CDR3 reads CSAGQSYEQYF. The DNA of the CDR3 is TGCAGTGCTGGCCAGTCCTACGAGCAGTACTTC.

The chain is built from TRBV28 and TRBJ2-7, with D perhaps TRBD1 or TRBD2 (5 bases each). With 7 bases removed from V and 6 bases from J, the gap between germline ends came to 16 bases. The CDR3 extends over 13 amino acids. Germline loops: CDR1 MDHEN, CDR2 SYDVKM. CDR3 DNA: TGTGCCAGCAATTCCCCGGGGCCCGCCGAGCAGTACTTC. As protein: CASNSPGPAEQYF.

This clone was seen only a few times. Other DNA sequences in the sample encode the same CDR3. The genes are TRBV29-1 and TRBJ2-1; D may match TRBD1 or TRBD2 (5 bases each). This CDR3 is 16 amino acids long. The germline V gene encodes CDR1 SQVTM and CDR2 ANQGSEA. Between the trimmed V and J ends, which lost 3 bases and 4 bases, there was a span of 19 bases. The CDR3 DNA follows: TGCAGCGTTGACGTTCGGGGCCACTCGGGGTACAATGAGCAGTTCTTC. Translating gives CSVDVRGHSGYNEQFF.

This clone was seen a handful of times. The genes are TRBV11-2 and TRBJ2-3; 9 bases are a match to TRBD2. CDR3 length: 16 amino acids. From germline, CDR1 is SGHAT and CDR2 FQNNGV. The ends lost 5 bases at V and 4 bases at J; junction bases unmatched: 10. CDR3 amino acids: CASSRNPGLAADTQYF. The CDR3 region has the DNA TGTGCCAGCAGCCGCAACCCGGGACTAGCAGCAGATACGCAGTATTTT.

The chain carries TRBV23-1 and TRBJ2-2, with D tentatively TRBD2 (5 bases). TRBV23-1 is noted as an ORF with a role that remains uncertain. V was shortened by 0 bases and J by 7 bases, with 6 bases between the two germline ends. The CDR3 runs 13 residues. CDR3 in DNA: TGCGCCAGCAGTCAATCGAGGGTCGGGGAGCTGTTTTTT. Translating gives CASSQSRVGELFF.

The rearrangement joins TRBV5-4 to TRBJ2-7, with TRBD1 matching 10 bases. The CDR3 length is 15 residues. J was trimmed by 7 bases and V by 7 bases; bases with no gene match: 14. Germline V gene lookup returns CDR1 SGHNT and CDR2 YYREEE (reference sequence). The CDR3 sequence: CASRGTGTGAGEQYF. Written as DNA, the CDR3 is TGTGCCAGCCGAGGAACCGGGACAGGGGCCGGAGAGCAGTACTTC. The variable domain in full, with the rest retrieved from reference TRBV5-4 and TRBJ2-7, is ETGVTQSPTHLIKTRGQQVTLRCSSQSGHNTVSWYQQALGQGPQFIFQYYREEENGRGNFPPRFSGLQFPNYSSELNVNALELDDSALYLCASRGTGTGAGEQYFGPGTRLTVT.

The sample holds a few counts of this clone. This chain links TRBV30 with TRBJ1-2; 8 bases fit TRBD1. V trimming: 1 base; J trimming: 13 bases; junction bases outside the gene matches: 8. This CDR3 has 12 residues. Germline lookup yields CDR1 GTSNPN and CDR2 SVGIG (reference sequence). CDR3: CAWSGTGFGCTF. As DNA, the CDR3 is TGTGCCTGGAGTGGGACAGGGTTCGGTTGCACCTTC.

J is TRBJ2-7 and V is TRBV5-1, with D possibly TRBD1 on 6 matching bases. The CDR3 sequence is 14 residues long. The germline V gene has CDR1 SGHRS and CDR2 YFSETQ. Trimming left V 3 bases short and J 4 bases short, with 14 bases between. CDR3 nucleotides: TGCGCCAGCAGCTCTTGGACAGACTATTACGAGCAGTACTTC. Translated, it gives CASSSWTDYYEQYF.

The J gene is TRBJ2-1, the V gene TRBV11-2; D unresolved. The CDR3 sequence is 16 residues long. Germline V CDR1 and CDR2: SGHAT, FQNNGV. Trimming stripped 2 bases from V and 0 bases from J, with 11 bases between. The CDR3 region is CASSLISESSYNEQFF. In DNA, the CDR3 is TGTGCCAGCAGCTTAATCTCGGAGAGCTCCTACAATGAGCAGTTCTTC.

This clone showed up just a few times. The CDR3 is CASSPVPGNQETQYF. CDR3 sequence (DNA): TGTGCCAGCAGCCCGGTCCCGGGCAACCAAGAGACCCAGTACTTC. The chain links TRBV5-4 to TRBJ2-5; no clear D gene. The germline V and J ends were trimmed by 4 bases and 0 bases, with 13 bases remaining between them. The CDR3 is made up of 15 amino acids. Germline V gene sequence: CDR1 SGHNT, CDR2 YYREEE (reference sequence).

This clone has just a few counts. The chain joins TRBV2 to TRBJ2-2; D ambiguous. The CDR3 totals 14 residues. V lost 6 bases, J lost 7 bases, and 15 bases lay in between. Germline V gene sequence: CDR1 SNHLY, CDR2 FYNNEI. CDR3 region: CASRPEAGDGELFF. CDR3 nucleotides: TGTGCCAGCAGGCCCGAGGCAGGCGACGGGGAGCTGTTTTTT. Full variable domain (outside the CDR3, taken from reference TRBV2 and TRBJ2-2): EPEVTQTPSHQVTQMGQEVILRCVPISNHLYFYWYRQILGQKVEFLVSFYNNEISEKSEIFDDQFSVERPDGSNFTLKIRSTKLEDSAMYFCASRPEAGDGELFFGEGSRLTVL.

V and J are TRBV5-6 and TRBJ1-6; D ambiguous. The CDR3 consists of 15 residues. The germline CDR1 and CDR2 sequences are SGHDT and YYEEEE. V lost 4 bases, J lost 9 bases, and 17 bases lay in between. The CDR3 sequence: CASSVGPGKSSPLHF. CDR3 DNA sequence: TGTGCCAGCAGCGTGGGCCCTGGCAAAAGTTCACCCCTCCACTTT.

The chain uses TRBV5-4 and TRBJ2-7; 8 bases are a match to TRBD1. Germline CDR1 reads SGHNT; CDR2 reads YYREEE (reference sequence). Unmatched junction bases numbered 2, after V lost 4 bases and J lost 2 bases. The CDR3 is made up of 13 amino acids. The CDR3 spells CASSGQGTYEQYF. The CDR3 nucleotides read TGTGCCAGCAGCGGACAGGGTACCTACGAGCAGTACTTC.

This clone was observed a handful of times. This chain connects TRBV29-1 to TRBJ1-2; TRBD1 might be the D (6 bases). The CDR3 is 13 residues long. CDR1 and CDR2 from the germline V gene are SQVTM and ANQGSEA. V lost 8 bases and J lost 12, with 25 bases in between. CDR3 sequence (DNA): TGCAGCTTAAGTAACGGACAGATGATTGACGACACCTTC. It is translated as CSLSNGQMIDDTF. Combining the CDR3 with reference TRBV29-1 and TRBJ1-2 gives the whole variable domain SAVISQKPSRDICQRGTSLTIQCQVDSQVTMMFWYRQQPGQSLTLIATANQGSEATYESGFVIDKFPISRPNLTFSTLTVSNMSPEDSSIYLCSLSNGQMIDDTFGSGTRLTVV.

The rearrangement uses TRBV5-4 and TRBJ1-2; D is unresolved. V was cut by 2 bases and J by 5 bases, with 4 bases left in between. CDR1 SGHNT and CDR2 YYREEE come from the germline V gene (reference sequence). CDR3 length equals 11 residues. The CDR3 coding sequence is TGTGCCAGCAGCTTTCAGTATGGCTACACCTTC. It encodes CASSFQYGYTF. Complete variable domain (other parts from reference TRBV5-4 and TRBJ1-2): ETGVTQSPTHLIKTRGQQVTLRCSSQSGHNTVSWYQQALGQGPQFIFQYYREEENGRGNFPPRFSGLQFPNYSSELNVNALELDDSALYLCASSFQYGYTFGSGTRLTVV.

This clone has only a few counts. J is TRBJ1-1 and V is TRBV28; 8 bases are shared with TRBD1. From germline, CDR1 is MDHEN and CDR2 SYDVKM. With V trimmed by 2 bases and J by 3 bases, 2 bases remained unmatched. The CDR3 extends over 14 amino acids. For the CDR3, the DNA is TGTGCCAGCAGTTTACCGACAGGGGACACTGAAGCTTTCTTT. Amino acids: CASSLPTGDTEAFF. Using reference TRBV28 and TRBJ1-1 for the parts outside the CDR3, the full variable domain is DVKVTQSSRYLVKRTGEKVFLECVQDMDHENMFWYRQDPGLGLRLIYFSYDVKMKEKGDIPEGYSVSREKKERFSLILESASTNQTSMYLCASSLPTGDTEAFFGQGTRLTVV.

On this clone: Other DNA variants within this sample encode the same CDR3. The chain couples TRBV10-3 to TRBJ2-5; D not resolved. The CDR3 runs to 12 residues. Germline V gene data show CDR1 as ENHRY and CDR2 as SYGVKD. Trimming pared 3 bases from V and 2 bases from J, leaving 4 bases between. CDR3 bases: TGTGCCATCAGTGAAATACAAGAGACCCAGTACTTC. Translation gives CAISEIQETQYF.

This chain's CDR3 is CSAPYGRGYTF. The DNA for the CDR3 is TGCAGTGCTCCCTACGGGAGAGGCTACACCTTC. The chain joins TRBV20-1 to TRBJ1-2; the D is unclear. This CDR3 region has 11 residues. The germline V and J ends were trimmed by 5 bases and 8 bases, with 12 bases remaining between them. In germline, CDR1 is DFQATT, CDR2 SNEGSKA (reference sequence).

This chain joins TRBV18 and TRBJ1-2, with 9 bases identical to TRBD1. This CDR3 has 14 amino acids. Germline CDR1 is KGHSH and CDR2 is LQKENI. V lost 3 bases and J lost 7; bases outside the gene matches: 6. CDR3 residues: CASSPRDRDGGYTF. The DNA for the CDR3 is TGTGCCAGCTCACCCCGGGACAGGGACGGTGGCTACACCTTC.

This chain uses TRBV25-1 with TRBJ1-3; TRBD1 might be the D (5 bases). V shed 6 bases and J shed 2 bases, with 8 bases lying between them. CDR1 and CDR2 (germline): MGHDK, SYGVNS. This CDR3 is built from 13 residues. This CDR3 is CASSRQPGNTIYF. For the CDR3, the DNA is TGTGCCAGCAGCAGACAGCCTGGAAACACCATATATTTT.

In this sample, this clone turned up a few times. The V call is TRBV18, the J call TRBJ2-3; possibly TRBD2 for D (5 bases). The V end lost 1 base, the J end lost 3 bases, and 8 bases lay between the germline ends. The CDR3 length is 14 residues. Germline values: CDR1 KGHSH, CDR2 LQKENI. CDR3 bases: TGTGCCAGCTCACCACAGCGGTCGACAGATACGCAGTATTTT. It specifies CASSPQRSTDTQYF.

The V and J genes are TRBV5-6 and TRBJ1-4, with D hard to call. The CDR3 extends over 14 amino acids. V lost 4 bases, J lost 8 bases, and 15 bases lay in between. Looked up from germline, CDR1 is SGHDT and CDR2 is YYEEEE. The CDR3 loop is CASSAGKRNEKLFF. In DNA form, the CDR3 reads TGTGCCAGCAGCGCGGGAAAGAGGAACGAAAAACTGTTTTTT.

V is TRBV27 and J is TRBJ1-1, with 12 bases that match TRBD1. In germline, CDR1 is MNHEY, CDR2 SMNVEV (reference sequence). The CDR3 contains 16 residues. V shed 2 bases, J shed 4 bases, and the junction held 5 bases outside the gene matches. The CDR3 coding sequence is TGTGCCAGCAGTTTAGGGACAGGGGGCTTAGGCACTGAAGCTTTCTTT. This translates into CASSLGTGGLGTEAFF.

This chain joins TRBV5-1 and TRBJ1-6; TRBD1 is a possible D gene (6 bases). This CDR3 region has 15 residues. Germline-derived CDR1 and CDR2 are SGHRS and YFSETQ. V gave up 2 bases and J gave up 7 bases, with 13 bases separating them. The CDR3 region has the DNA TGCGCCAGCAGCTTACAGGGAGGGGAAAATTCACCCCTCCACTTT. Protein: CASSLQGGENSPLHF.